This T cell receptor beta chain was profiled in a study of tumor and adjacent non-tumor tissue in lung cancer. No cell sorting was done before RNA was extracted from the tissue. Distant lung tissue was collected more than 3 cm away from the tumor edge. Three rounds of nested PCR, following a modified ARM-PCR protocol, produced the TCRbeta library. TCRdb used MiXCR to reprocess the multiplex PCR reads, holding one entry per CDR3 protein. This table holds 100,000 or so distinct CDR3 sequences, about 80% found once. The CDR3 has 16 residues. V dropped 1 base and J dropped 16 bases, with 25 bases sitting between them. Germline V CDR1 and CDR2: LGHNA, YNFKEQ.

The TCR originated in a man aged 55 to 70 with small cell lung cancer. This rearrangement joins TRBV4-2 to TRBJ2-2, with D perhaps TRBD1 or TRBD2 (5 bases each). The sample was distant non-tumor lung tissue. CDR3 residues: CASSQGGGGSTGDQFF. The CDR3 DNA reads TGTGCCAGCAGCCAAGGAGGTGGTGGATCCACCGGGGACCAGTTTTTT.